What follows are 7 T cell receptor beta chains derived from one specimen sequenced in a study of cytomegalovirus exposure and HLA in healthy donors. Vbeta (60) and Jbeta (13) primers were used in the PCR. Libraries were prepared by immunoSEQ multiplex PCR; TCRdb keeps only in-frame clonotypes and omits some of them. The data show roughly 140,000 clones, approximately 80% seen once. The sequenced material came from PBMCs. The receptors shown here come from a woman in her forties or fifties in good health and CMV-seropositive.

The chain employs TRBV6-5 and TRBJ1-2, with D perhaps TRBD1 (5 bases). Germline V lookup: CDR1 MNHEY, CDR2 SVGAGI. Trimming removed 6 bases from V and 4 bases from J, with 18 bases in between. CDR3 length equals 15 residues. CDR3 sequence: CASRGGETPSYGYTF. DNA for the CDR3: TGTGCCAGCAGGGGGGGAGAGACCCCGAGCTATGGCTACACCTTC.

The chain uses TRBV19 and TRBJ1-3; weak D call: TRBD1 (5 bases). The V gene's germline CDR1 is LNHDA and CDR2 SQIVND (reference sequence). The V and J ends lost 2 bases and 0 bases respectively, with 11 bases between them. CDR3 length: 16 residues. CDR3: CASSISDSISGNTIYF. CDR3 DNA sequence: TGTGCCAGTAGTATAAGTGACAGCATCTCTGGAAACACCATATATTTT.

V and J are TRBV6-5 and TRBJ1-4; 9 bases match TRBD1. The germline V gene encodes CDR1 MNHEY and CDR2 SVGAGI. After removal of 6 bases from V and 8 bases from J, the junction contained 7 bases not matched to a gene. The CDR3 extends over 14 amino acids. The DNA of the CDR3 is TGTGCCAGCAGCCCGACAGGGGGAATGGAAAAACTGTTTTTT. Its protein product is CASSPTGGMEKLFF.

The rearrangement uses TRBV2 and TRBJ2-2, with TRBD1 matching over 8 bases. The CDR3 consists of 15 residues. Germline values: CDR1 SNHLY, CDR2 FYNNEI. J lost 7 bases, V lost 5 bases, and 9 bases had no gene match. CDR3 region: CASSSRQGSNGELFF. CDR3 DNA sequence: TGTGCCAGCAGTTCTCGACAGGGGAGTAACGGGGAGCTGTTTTTT.

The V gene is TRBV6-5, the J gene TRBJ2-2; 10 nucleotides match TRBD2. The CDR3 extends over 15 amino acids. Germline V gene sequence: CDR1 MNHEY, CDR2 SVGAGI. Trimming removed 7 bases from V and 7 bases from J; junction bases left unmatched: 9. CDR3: CASTLSGGAIGELFF. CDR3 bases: TGTGCCAGCACTCTGAGCGGGGGGGCCATCGGGGAGCTGTTTTTT.

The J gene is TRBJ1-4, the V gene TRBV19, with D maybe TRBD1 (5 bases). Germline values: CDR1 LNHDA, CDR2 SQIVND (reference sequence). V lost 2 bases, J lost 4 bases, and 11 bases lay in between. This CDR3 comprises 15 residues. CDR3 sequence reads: CASSISRTGNEKLFF. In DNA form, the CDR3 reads TGTGCCAGTAGTATATCTCGCACAGGTAATGAAAAACTGTTTTTT.

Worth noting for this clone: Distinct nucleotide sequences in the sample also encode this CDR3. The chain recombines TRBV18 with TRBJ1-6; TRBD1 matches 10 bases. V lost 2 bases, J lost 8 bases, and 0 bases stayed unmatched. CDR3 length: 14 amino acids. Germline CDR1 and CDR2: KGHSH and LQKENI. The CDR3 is CASSPGQGDSPLHF. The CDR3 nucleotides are TGTGCCAGCTCACCAGGACAGGGGGATTCACCCCTCCACTTT. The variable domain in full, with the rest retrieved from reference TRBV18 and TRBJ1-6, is NAGVMQNPRHLVRRRGQEARLRCSPMKGHSHVYWYRQLPEEGLKFMVYLQKENIIDESGMPKERFSAEFPKEGPSILRIQQVVRGDSAAYFCASSPGQGDSPLHFGNGTRLTVT.